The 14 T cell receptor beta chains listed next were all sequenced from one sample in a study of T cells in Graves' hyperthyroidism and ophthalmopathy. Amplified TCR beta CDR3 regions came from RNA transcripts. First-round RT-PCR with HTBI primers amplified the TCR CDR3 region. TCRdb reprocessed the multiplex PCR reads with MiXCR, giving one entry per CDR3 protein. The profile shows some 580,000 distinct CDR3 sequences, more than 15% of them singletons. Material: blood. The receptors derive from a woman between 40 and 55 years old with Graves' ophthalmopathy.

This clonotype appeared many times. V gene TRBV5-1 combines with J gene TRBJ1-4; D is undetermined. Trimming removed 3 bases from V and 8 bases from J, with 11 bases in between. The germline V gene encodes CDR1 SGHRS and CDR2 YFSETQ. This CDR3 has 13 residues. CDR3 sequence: CASSSDEGEKLFF. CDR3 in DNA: TGCGCCAGCAGCTCCGACGAAGGGGAAAAACTGTTTTTT.

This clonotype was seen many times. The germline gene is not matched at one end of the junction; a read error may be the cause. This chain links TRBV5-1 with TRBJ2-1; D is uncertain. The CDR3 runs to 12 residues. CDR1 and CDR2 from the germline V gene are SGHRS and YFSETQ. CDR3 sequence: CASSLGSNEQFF. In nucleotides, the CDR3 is TGTGCCAGCAGCTTGGGTAGCAATGAGCAGTTCTTC.

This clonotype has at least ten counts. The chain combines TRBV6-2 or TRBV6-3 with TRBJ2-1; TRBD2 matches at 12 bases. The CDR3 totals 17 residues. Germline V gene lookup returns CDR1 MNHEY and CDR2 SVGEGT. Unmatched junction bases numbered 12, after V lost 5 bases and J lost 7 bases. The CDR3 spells CASSGASGLAGLNEQFF. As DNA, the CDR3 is TGTGCCAGCAGTGGGGCTAGCGGACTAGCGGGGTTGAATGAGCAGTTCTTC.

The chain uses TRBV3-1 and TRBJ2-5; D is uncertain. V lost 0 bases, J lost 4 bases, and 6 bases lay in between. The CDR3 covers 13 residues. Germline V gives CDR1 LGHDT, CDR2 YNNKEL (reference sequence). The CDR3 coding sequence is TGTGCCAGCAGCCAAGATCTCTTAGAGACCCAGTACTTC. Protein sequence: CASSQDLLETQYF.

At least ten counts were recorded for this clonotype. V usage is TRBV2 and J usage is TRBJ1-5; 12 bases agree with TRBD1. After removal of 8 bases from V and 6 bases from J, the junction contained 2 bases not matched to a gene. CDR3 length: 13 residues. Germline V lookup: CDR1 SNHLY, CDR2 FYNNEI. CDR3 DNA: TGTGCCAGCGGGGGACAGGGGGCTCAGCCCCAGCATTTT. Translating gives CASGGQGAQPQHF.

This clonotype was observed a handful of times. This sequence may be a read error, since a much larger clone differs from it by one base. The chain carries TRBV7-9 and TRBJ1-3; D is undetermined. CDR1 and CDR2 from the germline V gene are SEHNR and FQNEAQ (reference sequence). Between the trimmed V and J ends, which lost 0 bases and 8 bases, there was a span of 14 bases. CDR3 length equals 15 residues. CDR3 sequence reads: CASSLAGAKGDTIYF. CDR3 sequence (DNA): TGTGCCAGCAGCTTAGCGGGCGCGAAAGGAGACACCATATATTTT.

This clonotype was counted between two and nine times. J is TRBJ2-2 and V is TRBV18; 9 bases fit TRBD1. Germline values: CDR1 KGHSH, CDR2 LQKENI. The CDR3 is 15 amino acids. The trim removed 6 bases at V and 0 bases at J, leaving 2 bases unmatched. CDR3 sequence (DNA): TGTGCCAGCTCGGGACAGGGTCCGAACACCGGGGAGCTGTTTTTT. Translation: CASSGQGPNTGELFF.

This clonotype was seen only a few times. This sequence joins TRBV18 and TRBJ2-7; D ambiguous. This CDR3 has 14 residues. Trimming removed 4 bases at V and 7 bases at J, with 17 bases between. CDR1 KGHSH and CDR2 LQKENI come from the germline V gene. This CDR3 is CASSLSSGRGEQYF. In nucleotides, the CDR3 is TGTGCCAGCTCACTATCCTCGGGCCGTGGGGAGCAGTACTTC.

CDR3 loop: CASSARTGYGYTF. In nucleotides, the CDR3 is TGTGCCAGCAGTGCCCGGACAGGCTATGGCTACACCTTC. The chain is built from TRBV6-1 and TRBJ1-2; 7 positions agree with TRBD1. The length of the CDR3 is 13 residues. The V gene end was trimmed by 4 bases and the J gene end by 4 bases; junction bases not matched to a gene: 3. Germline CDR1 MNHNS, CDR2 SASEGT.

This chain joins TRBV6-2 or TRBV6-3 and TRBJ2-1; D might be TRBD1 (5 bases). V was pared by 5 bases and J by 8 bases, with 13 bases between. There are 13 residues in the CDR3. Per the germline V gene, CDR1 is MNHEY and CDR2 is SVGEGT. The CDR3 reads CASSQSWGDEQFF. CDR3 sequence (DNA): TGTGCCAGCAGTCAATCCTGGGGCGATGAGCAGTTCTTC.

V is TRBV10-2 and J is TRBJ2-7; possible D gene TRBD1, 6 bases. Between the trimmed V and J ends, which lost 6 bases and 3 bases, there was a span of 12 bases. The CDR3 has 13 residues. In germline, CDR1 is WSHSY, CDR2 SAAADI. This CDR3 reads CASSRDKNYEQYF. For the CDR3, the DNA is TGCGCCAGCAGCCGGGACAAGAACTACGAGCAGTACTTC.

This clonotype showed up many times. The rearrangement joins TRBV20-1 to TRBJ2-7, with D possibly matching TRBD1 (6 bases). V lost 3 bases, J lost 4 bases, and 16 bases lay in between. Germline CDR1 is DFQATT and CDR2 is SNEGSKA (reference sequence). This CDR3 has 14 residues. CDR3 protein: CSASGADSMYEQYF. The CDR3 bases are TGCAGTGCTAGCGGCGCGGACAGCATGTACGAGCAGTACTTC.

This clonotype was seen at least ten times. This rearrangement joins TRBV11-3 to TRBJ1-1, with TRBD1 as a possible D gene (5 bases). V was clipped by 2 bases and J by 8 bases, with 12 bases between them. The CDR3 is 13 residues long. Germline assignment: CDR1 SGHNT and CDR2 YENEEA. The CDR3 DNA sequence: TGTGCCAGCAGCTTAATGTCAGGACAAGAAGCTTTCTTT. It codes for CASSLMSGQEAFF.

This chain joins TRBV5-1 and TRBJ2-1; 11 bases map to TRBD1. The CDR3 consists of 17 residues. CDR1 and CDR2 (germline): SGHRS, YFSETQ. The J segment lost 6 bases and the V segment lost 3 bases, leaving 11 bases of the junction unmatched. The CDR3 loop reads CASSWVHSGTGGNEQFF. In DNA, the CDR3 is TGCGCCAGCAGCTGGGTACACTCCGGGACAGGGGGCAATGAGCAGTTCTTC.